The 26 T cell receptor beta chains below come from one sample, sequenced in a study of cytomegalovirus exposure and HLA in healthy donors. 13 Jbeta primers and 60 Vbeta primers were used for the PCR. Generated by immunoSEQ multiplex PCR, the TCRdb table keeps only in-frame clones and is missing some. The repertoire holds 110,000 to 150,000 clones, with approximately 68% as singletons. Material for sequencing was PBMCs. These receptors were collected from a man between 60 and 75 years old in good health and CMV-seronegative.

The table lists this clone with a few counts. The chain couples TRBV2 to TRBJ2-7; unclear D gene. This CDR3 has 14 residues. CDR1 is SNHLY and CDR2 is FYNNEI in the germline V gene. Trimming stripped 1 base from V and 2 bases from J, with 9 bases between. CDR3 in DNA: TGTGCCAGCAGTGAAGATCGGGTAACCTACGAGCAGTACTTC. As protein: CASSEDRVTYEQYF.

The chain carries TRBV6-5 and TRBJ1-2, with D possibly matching TRBD1 (5 bases). This CDR3 comprises 13 residues. Germline V gene data show CDR1 as MNHEY and CDR2 as SVGAGI. V lost 11 bases and J lost 2, with 15 bases in between. CDR3 in DNA: TGTGCCGCAACTCCCGGGGGGAACTATGGCTACACCTTC. Translating gives CAATPGGNYGYTF.

This rearrangement joins TRBV5-1 to TRBJ2-5, with 7 bases aligning to TRBD1. The DNA end favors TRBJ2-7, so the J call may be wrong. Germline CDR1 reads SGHRS; CDR2 reads YFSETQ. The CDR3 consists of 13 residues. CDR3 sequence reads: CASSPRGKYEQYF. The CDR3 DNA reads TGCGCCAGCAGCCCCAGGGGGAAATACGAGCAGTACTTC.

This rearrangement joins TRBV19 to TRBJ1-1; a possible D gene is TRBD1 (5 bases). Germline V gene data show CDR1 as LNHDA and CDR2 as SQIVND (reference sequence). The V gene lost 5 bases and the J gene lost 2 bases, with 21 bases spanning the gap. The length of the CDR3 is 17 residues. DNA for the CDR3: TGTGCCAGTAGTTTGACCCAAGGTCAGGGCCCCAACACTGAAGCTTTCTTT. Translated, it gives CASSLTQGQGPNTEAFF.

V usage is TRBV6-6 and J usage is TRBJ1-5; possible D gene TRBD1, 6 bases. Per the germline V gene, CDR1 is MNHNY and CDR2 is SVGAGI (reference sequence). Trimming removed 2 bases at V and 11 bases at J, with 16 bases between. The length of the CDR3 is 14 residues. The CDR3 loop is CASSYDPGVRAQHF. In DNA, the CDR3 is TGTGCCAGCAGTTACGACCCAGGGGTCCGAGCCCAGCATTTT.

V usage is TRBV5-1 and J usage is TRBJ2-2; 9 positions agree with TRBD1. V gave up 6 bases and J gave up 2 bases; unmatched junction bases: 8. CDR3 length: 16 amino acids. Germline CDR1 is SGHRS and CDR2 is YFSETQ. The CDR3 sequence is CASTAQGQGNTGELFF. CDR3 nucleotides: TGCGCCAGCACCGCCCAGGGACAGGGTAACACCGGGGAGCTGTTTTTT.

J is TRBJ2-7 and V is TRBV10-3; TRBD1 might be the D (6 bases). V shed 0 bases and J shed 3 bases, with 12 bases lying between them. The CDR3 is made up of 15 amino acids. Germline assignment: CDR1 ENHRY and CDR2 SYGVKD. The CDR3: CAISESGATSYEQYF. The DNA for the CDR3 is TGTGCCATCAGTGAGTCGGGGGCCACTAGCTACGAGCAGTACTTC.

This clone came up a few times. J is TRBJ1-4 and V is TRBV7-4; D might be TRBD1 (6 bases). CDR3 length equals 19 residues. Germline loops: CDR1 SGHVT, CDR2 SQSDAQ. Trimming cost V 1 base and J 4 bases, with 22 bases left between them. CDR3 in amino acids: CASSLGGEGETGLNEKLFF. The CDR3 DNA sequence: TGTGCCAGCAGCTTAGGGGGGGAGGGGGAGACAGGCCTTAATGAAAAACTGTTTTTT.

The chain couples TRBV2 to TRBJ1-4; 11 nucleotides align to TRBD1. The V gene end was trimmed by 7 bases and the J gene end by 6 bases; junction bases not matched to a gene: 7. This CDR3 region has 15 residues. Germline CDR1 reads SNHLY; CDR2 reads FYNNEI. The CDR3 sequence is CASNNRDRGDEKLFF. The CDR3 nucleotides are TGTGCCAGCAACAACCGGGACAGGGGGGATGAAAAACTGTTTTTT.

The chain joins TRBV7-2 to TRBJ2-3, with D perhaps matching TRBD1 (7 bases). Germline assignment: CDR1 SGHTA and CDR2 FQGNSA. The ends were cut back, 5 bases at V and 8 bases at J, with 26 bases in the middle. The CDR3 covers 17 residues. The DNA for the CDR3 is TGTGCCAGCAGCCAAGGGGGCGGGATACGGCAGGGGGTTACGCAGTATTTT. Translating gives CASSQGGGIRQGVTQYF. The full variable domain, its missing parts supplied by reference TRBV7-2 and TRBJ2-3, is GAGVSQSPSNKVTEKGKDVELRCDPISGHTALYWYRQSLGQGLEFLIYFQGNSAPDKSGLPSDRFSAERTGGSVSTLTIQRTQQEDSAVYLCASSQGGGIRQGVTQYFGPGTRLTVL.

The CDR3 nucleotides read TGTGCCAGCAGTGGCGGGACAGTCAGTGGAAACACCATATATTTT. Protein: CASSGGTVSGNTIYF. This chain links TRBV25-1 with TRBJ1-3; TRBD1 matches 7 bases. In germline, CDR1 is MGHDK, CDR2 SYGVNS. The CDR3 consists of 15 residues. V was clipped by 4 bases and J by 3 bases; unmatched bases: 6.

V is TRBV11-3 and J is TRBJ2-3, with 7 bases fitting TRBD2. This CDR3 has 15 amino acids. Trimming at V came to 2 bases and at J to 6 bases, leaving 8 bases not matched to a gene. Germline loops: CDR1 SGHNT, CDR2 YENEEA. CDR3 sequence reads: CASSLSGIGRDTQYF. CDR3 DNA: TGTGCCAGCAGCTTAAGCGGGATTGGGCGTGATACGCAGTATTTT.

This clone was seen just once. V usage is TRBV6-1 and J usage is TRBJ2-7; 7 bases line up with TRBD1. The CDR3 totals 15 residues. V shed 0 bases and J 4 bases; nucleotides not matched to a gene: 6. CDR1 is MNHNS, CDR2 SASEGT, per germline. CDR3 bases: TGTGCCAGCAGTGAAGCATTAGGACAGGAGTACGAGCAGTACTTC. Translation: CASSEALGQEYEQYF.

The chain carries TRBV28 and TRBJ1-4; D not certain. Looked up from germline, CDR1 is MDHEN and CDR2 is SYDVKM. The CDR3 covers 14 residues. V dropped 7 bases and J dropped 0 bases, with 9 bases sitting between them. The CDR3 spells CASTLDATNEKLFF. In nucleotides, the CDR3 is TGTGCCAGCACCCTAGATGCAACTAATGAAAAACTGTTTTTT.

This clone has only a few counts. This rearrangement joins TRBV19 to TRBJ2-3; D remains ambiguous. The CDR3 runs 15 residues. Germline values: CDR1 LNHDA, CDR2 SQIVND (reference sequence). The V and J ends lost 2 bases and 0 bases respectively, with 9 bases between them. The CDR3 nucleotides read TGTGCCAGTAGTATACAGGCCCTCAGCACAGATACGCAGTATTTT. Its translation is CASSIQALSTDTQYF.

The CDR3 sequence is CASSLTTGSNEAFF. The CDR3 DNA reads as TGCGCCAGCAGCTTGACGACAGGGAGTAATGAAGCTTTCTTT. J is TRBJ1-1 and V is TRBV5-1; 7 positions agree with TRBD1. Per germline, CDR1 SGHRS and CDR2 YFSETQ. Trimming removed 1 base from V and 7 bases from J; junction bases left unmatched: 7. This CDR3 contains 14 residues.

V usage is TRBV29-1 and J usage is TRBJ1-2, with TRBD1 matching 9 bases. This CDR3 is built from 14 residues. Germline CDR1 SQVTM, CDR2 ANQGSEA. With 1 base clipped from V and 4 bases from J, the junction kept 4 bases outside the gene matches. This CDR3 is CSVEGTGVVYGYTF. Here the CDR3 DNA reads TGCAGCGTTGAAGGGACAGGGGTAGTCTATGGCTACACCTTC.

This chain uses TRBV11-2 with TRBJ2-7, with 8 bases matching TRBD1. The J segment lost 4 bases and the V segment lost 5 bases, leaving 10 bases of the junction unmatched. Germline CDR1 SGHAT, CDR2 FQNNGV. The CDR3 runs to 15 residues. Here the CDR3 DNA reads TGTGCCAGCAGCGCGGAGCAACAGGGGGTTTACGAGCAGTACTTC. This sequence encodes CASSAEQQGVYEQYF.

The chain carries TRBV7-8 and TRBJ1-5; 12 bases fit TRBD1. The CDR3 is made up of 16 amino acids. Germline V lookup: CDR1 SGHVS, CDR2 FQNEAQ. J lost 7 bases, V lost 5 bases, and 9 bases had no gene match. In DNA form, the CDR3 reads TGTGCCAGCAGCCAAGGGACAGGGGGCCCGGGGCAGCCCCAGCATTTT. Translation gives CASSQGTGGPGQPQHF.

This clone appeared a few times. This chain links TRBV4-1 with TRBJ1-3; no firm D call. This CDR3 is built from 15 residues. Trimming shortened V by 4 bases and J by 1 base, and 11 bases separated the two germline ends. Germline assignment: CDR1 MGHRA and CDR2 YSYEKL. As DNA, the CDR3 is TGCGCCAGCAGCCGGGTACAGAGATCTGGAAACACCATATATTTT. Translated: CASSRVQRSGNTIYF.

This clone has just one count. This chain's CDR3 is CASSDSLRGLAGLYEQYF. CDR3 DNA: TGTGCCAGCAGTGATTCCTTGCGGGGACTAGCGGGCCTCTACGAGCAGTACTTC. This chain links TRBV6-1 with TRBJ2-7; TRBD2 matches at 12 bases. Germline loops: CDR1 MNHNS, CDR2 SASEGT. The CDR3 is made up of 18 amino acids. V was clipped by 3 bases and J by 3 bases; unmatched bases: 12.

This chain links TRBV19 with TRBJ1-5; D not certain. The CDR3 spans 14 residues. Germline assignment: CDR1 LNHDA and CDR2 SQIVND (reference sequence). Trimming took 10 bases from V and 2 from J, leaving 15 bases between them. CDR3 in amino acids: CATSLFPGNQPQHF. CDR3 coding DNA: TGTGCCACCTCCCTTTTTCCGGGCAATCAGCCCCAGCATTTT. The full variable domain, completed using reference TRBV19 and TRBJ1-5, is DGGITQSPKYLFRKEGQNVTLSCEQNLNHDAMYWYRQDPGQGLRLIYYSQIVNDFQKGDIAEGYSVSREKKESFPLTVTSAQKNPTAFYLCATSLFPGNQPQHFGDGTRLSIL.

The V and J genes are TRBV2 and TRBJ1-4; D remains unclear. The CDR3 sequence is 13 residues long. CDR1 is SNHLY, CDR2 FYNNEI, per germline. V was pared by 8 bases and J by 8 bases, with 15 bases between. The CDR3 nucleotides read TGTGCCAGCGCCCCAGGCCTTGGGGAAAAACTGTTTTTT. Protein product: CASAPGLGEKLFF.

For the CDR3, the DNA is TGTGCCAGCAGTCCTTTTGCGGGCGGGGAGCTGTTTTTT. Translated: CASSPFAGGELFF. The V and J genes are TRBV6-5 and TRBJ2-2; D is perhaps TRBD2 (5 bases). From germline, CDR1 is MNHEY and CDR2 SVGAGI. The CDR3 totals 13 residues. V was trimmed by 5 bases and J by 7 bases, leaving 11 bases between them.

The CDR3 bases are TGTGCCAGCAGTTCCCGGACAGGAATAGAAGACGAGCAGTACTTC. Translated: CASSSRTGIEDEQYF. V usage is TRBV6-6 and J usage is TRBJ2-7, with TRBD1 identical over 7 bases. This CDR3 contains 15 residues. Trimming cost V 4 bases and J 5 bases; bases outside gene matches: 11. CDR1 and CDR2 (germline): MNHNY, SVGAGI (reference sequence).

The chain couples TRBV7-8 to TRBJ2-7; D possibly corresponds to TRBD1 (6 bases). Germline V gives CDR1 SGHVS, CDR2 FQNEAQ. V lost 4 bases and J 1 base, leaving 11 bases between the germline ends. CDR3 size: 14 residues. The CDR3 DNA reads TGTGCCAGCAGCTGGTCTGGACAGTCCTACGAGCAGTACTTC. Its protein product is CASSWSGQSYEQYF.